The 22 T cell receptor beta chains reported below all come from one sample, sequenced in a study of CD8+CD57+ T cells in acquired aplastic anemia. Genomic DNA acted as the template from which TCR beta VDJ combination and CDR3 sequence profiling were carried out. TCRdb processed the reads anew with MiXCR; each CDR3 protein has one entry. Here the sample spans around 190,000 distinct CDR3 sequences, approximately 60% being singletons. Sequenced input: sorted CD4+, CD8+, or CD8+CD57+ T cells (not recorded which) from PBMCs. The source of these receptors is a human donor in good health.

V gene TRBV10-3 combines with J gene TRBJ2-1; D perhaps matches TRBD2 (5 bases). This CDR3 is 14 amino acids long. Between the trimmed V and J ends, which lost 3 bases and 7 bases, there was a span of 13 bases. Per germline, CDR1 ENHRY and CDR2 SYGVKD. This CDR3 is CAISEQLLANEQFF. The CDR3 DNA sequence: TGTGCCATCAGTGAACAACTTTTAGCGAATGAGCAGTTCTTC.

The V call is TRBV29-1, the J call TRBJ2-1, with D uncertain. The ends were cut back, 8 bases at V and 4 bases at J, with 15 bases in the middle. The V gene's germline CDR1 is SQVTM and CDR2 ANQGSEA. The CDR3 loop spans 13 amino acids. The CDR3 loop is CSLAADSYNEQFF. CDR3 DNA: TGCAGCTTGGCCGCTGACTCGTACAATGAGCAGTTCTTC.

A word on this clonotype: An end of the junction differs from the germline gene, which may be a read error. V gene TRBV14 combines with J gene TRBJ1-1; D uncertain. The V gene's germline CDR1 is SGHDN and CDR2 FVKESK. The CDR3 spans 14 residues. In DNA form, the CDR3 reads TGTGCCAGCAGCCTAAGGACGGGGAACGCTGAAGCTTTCTTT. Protein sequence: CASSLRTGNAEAFF.

This chain connects TRBV7-6 to TRBJ1-2; D is perhaps TRBD1 (6 bases). Trimming stripped 3 bases from V and 6 bases from J, with 17 bases between. The CDR3 is made up of 15 amino acids. Per germline, CDR1 SGHVS and CDR2 FNYEAQ. CDR3: CASSLSAGEWNGYTF. CDR3 coding DNA: TGTGCCAGCAGCTTGTCTGCAGGGGAGTGGAATGGCTACACCTTC.

This sequence joins TRBV20-1 and TRBJ2-1; TRBD1 agrees at 12 bases. CDR1 and CDR2 (germline): DFQATT, SNEGSKA (reference sequence). Losses at the gene ends were 6 bases for V and 9 bases for J; bases not matched to a gene: 12. This CDR3 spans 15 amino acids. CDR3 region: CSAPGGGGQGAEQFF. In DNA, the CDR3 is TGCAGTGCCCCTGGGGGGGGGGGACAGGGGGCTGAGCAGTTCTTC.

This clonotype was picked up many times. This rearrangement joins TRBV6-2 or TRBV6-3 to TRBJ2-5; 8 bases map to TRBD2. Per the germline V gene, CDR1 is MNHEY and CDR2 is SVGEGT. After removal of 7 bases from V and 2 bases from J, the junction contained 9 bases not matched to a gene. This CDR3 spans 15 amino acids. In nucleotides, the CDR3 is TGTGCCAGCACTACGGTAGCGGGGTTACAAGAGACCCAGTACTTC. It specifies CASTTVAGLQETQYF.

CDR3 sequence: CASSLTPGNTIYF. CDR3 bases: TGTGCCAGCAGCTTAACCCCAGGCAACACCATATATTTT. The V gene is TRBV7-2, the J gene TRBJ1-3; the D is unclear. From germline, CDR1 is SGHTA and CDR2 FQGNSA. Trimming pared 2 bases from V and 7 bases from J, leaving 9 bases between. This CDR3 has 13 residues. Drawing the rest from reference TRBV7-2 and TRBJ1-3, the complete variable domain is GAGVSQSPSNKVTEKGKDVELRCDPISGHTALYWYRQSLGQGLEFLIYFQGNSAPDKSGLPSDRFSAERTGGSVSTLTIQRTQQEDSAVYLCASSLTPGNTIYFGEGSWLTVV.

The J gene is TRBJ2-7, the V gene TRBV19; D perhaps matches TRBD2 (6 bases). CDR3 length equals 14 residues. The V gene lost 4 bases and the J gene lost 3 bases, with 13 bases spanning the gap. The germline gives CDR1 LNHDA, CDR2 SQIVND (reference sequence). The CDR3 loop reads CASSSGVALYEQYF. Here the CDR3 DNA reads TGTGCCAGTAGTAGCGGGGTTGCCCTCTACGAGCAGTACTTC. Variable domain in full (rest from reference TRBV19 and TRBJ2-7): DGGITQSPKYLFRKEGQNVTLSCEQNLNHDAMYWYRQDPGQGLRLIYYSQIVNDFQKGDIAEGYSVSREKKESFPLTVTSAQKNPTAFYLCASSSGVALYEQYFGPGTRLTVT.

This clonotype has a count of ten or more. The chain carries TRBV6-5 and TRBJ2-2, with D unresolved. Germline CDR1 MNHEY, CDR2 SVGAGI. V lost 7 bases to trimming and J lost 1 base, with 13 bases between them. This CDR3 contains 15 residues. The CDR3 spells CASTPLAENTGELFF. In DNA, the CDR3 is TGTGCCAGCACCCCTCTGGCGGAGAACACCGGGGAGCTGTTTTTT.

For this clonotype: A much larger clone lies one base from this, so it may be a read error. The chain recombines TRBV7-8 with TRBJ2-7; 7 positions match TRBD2. Per germline, CDR1 SGHVS and CDR2 FQNEAQ. With 2 bases clipped from V and 3 bases from J, the junction kept 4 bases outside the gene matches. CDR3 length equals 14 residues. CDR3 residues: CASSLNLADYEQYF. In nucleotides, the CDR3 is TGTGCCAGCAGCTTAAACCTAGCGGACTACGAGCAGTACTTC.

A word on this clonotype: An end of the junction does not agree with germline; a read error may underlie this. The chain employs TRBV19 and TRBJ2-5; 7 bases agree with TRBD1. CDR1 and CDR2 from the germline V gene are LNHDA and SQIVND (reference sequence). This CDR3 has 13 amino acids. The CDR3 sequence: CVSRGGSVETQYF. The CDR3 DNA sequence: TGTGTCAGTAGAGGGGGCAGCGTGGAGACCCAGTACTTC.

The genes are TRBV20-1 and TRBJ2-1; the D is unclear. The CDR3 spans 12 residues. CDR1 is DFQATT, CDR2 SNEGSKA, per germline (reference sequence). The CDR3 sequence: CSVVPAGKEQFF. The CDR3 DNA sequence: TGCAGCGTTGTCCCGGCCGGTAAAGAGCAGTTCTTC.

To note about this clonotype: A much more abundant neighbour one base away suggests this may be a read error. The genes are TRBV27 and TRBJ2-7; 10 nucleotides align to TRBD1. The last part of the DNA fits TRBJ2-1 better; the J call may be wrong. The germline gives CDR1 MNHEY, CDR2 SMNVEV (reference sequence). This CDR3 has 12 amino acids. This chain's CDR3 is CATGDRGYEQFF. CDR3 DNA: TGTGCCACCGGGGACAGGGGCTACGAGCAGTTCTTC.

The rearrangement links TRBV20-1 to TRBJ1-6, with unresolved D. Trimming left V 3 bases short and J 11 bases short, with 11 bases between. The germline CDR1 and CDR2 sequences are DFQATT and SNEGSKA (reference sequence). The CDR3 extends over 12 amino acids. The CDR3 reads CSASGLLPPLHF. The CDR3 bases are TGCAGTGCTAGCGGACTTCTTCCACCCCTCCACTTT.

This clonotype was counted only a few times. The chain recombines TRBV20-1 with TRBJ2-3; the D gene is possibly TRBD2 (5 bases). The CDR3 loop spans 14 amino acids. Germline CDR1 is DFQATT and CDR2 is SNEGSKA (reference sequence). The V end lost 5 bases, the J end lost 0 bases, and 12 bases lay between the germline ends. The CDR3 protein is CSALISVSTDTQYF. Written as DNA, the CDR3 is TGCAGTGCTCTCATTAGCGTCAGCACAGATACGCAGTATTTT.

The J gene is TRBJ2-2, the V gene TRBV7-2; 7 nucleotides agree with TRBD1. The germline CDR1 and CDR2 sequences are SGHTA and FQGNSA. The CDR3 length is 13 residues. The junction had 3 bases not matched to a gene; V was cut back by 5 bases and J by 6 bases. The CDR3 loop reads CASSVDRAGELFF. The CDR3 region has the DNA TGTGCCAGCAGCGTAGACAGGGCCGGGGAGCTGTTTTTT.

In the case of this clonotype: It is likely a read error, because the conserved phenylalanine at the end of the CDR3 is missing. The chain couples TRBV19 to TRBJ2-5; 7 bases are a match to TRBD1. The CDR3 runs to 14 residues. J lost 2 bases, V lost 4 bases, and 4 bases had no gene match. Germline CDR1 and CDR2: LNHDA and SQIVND (reference sequence). The CDR3 DNA reads TGTGCCAGTAGTAATACGGGACAGCAAGAGACCCAGTACTTA. Protein sequence: CASSNTGQQETQYL.

Written as DNA, the CDR3 is TGTGCCAGCAGCTTGAGGATTGAGTACAATGAGCAGTTCTTC. It specifies CASSLRIEYNEQFF. The rearrangement joins TRBV7-9 to TRBJ2-1; no definite D call. Germline V gene data show CDR1 as SEHNR and CDR2 as FQNEAQ (reference sequence). The ends were cut back, 3 bases at V and 4 bases at J, with 10 bases in the middle. The CDR3 runs to 14 residues.

The V gene is TRBV10-1, the J gene TRBJ2-1, with 9 bases that match TRBD2. CDR3 length: 16 amino acids. Germline trimming cut 7 bases from V and 2 bases from J; bases unmatched to any gene: 9. CDR1 is WNHNN and CDR2 is SYGVQD in the germline V gene (reference sequence). The CDR3 coding sequence is TGCGCCAGCACCCCTGGCCTAGCGGGAACCTACAATGAGCAGTTCTTC. Translation gives CASTPGLAGTYNEQFF.

There are a few counts of this clonotype. One junction end disagrees with the germline gene, perhaps due to a read error. The rearrangement joins TRBV5-5 to TRBJ2-5, with D possibly being TRBD1 or TRBD2 (5 bases each). Germline V CDR1 and CDR2: SGHKS, YYEKEE (reference sequence). The CDR3 loop spans 13 amino acids. The CDR3 nucleotides read TGTGCCAGCAGCTCGGTTTCCCGGGACGCCACAAACTTC. This encodes CASSSVSRDATNF.

In this sample, this clonotype turned up once. Its ends do not fully match the called genes, so a read error is possible. CDR3 DNA sequence: TGTGCCGTCGGTTCGGGACTAGTCGCCTACTTC. This encodes CAVGSGLVAYF. The rearrangement uses TRBV10-3 and TRBJ2-1; 8 nucleotides match TRBD2. Looked up from germline, CDR1 is ENHRY and CDR2 is SYGVKD. This CDR3 has 11 amino acids.

This clonotype has a count of ten or more. The gene calls are TRBV11-2 and TRBJ2-7, with TRBD2 as a possible D gene (5 bases). Germline assignment: CDR1 SGHAT and CDR2 FQNNGV. This CDR3 has 16 amino acids. The V end lost 6 bases, the J end lost 5 bases, and 23 bases lay between the germline ends. CDR3 sequence (DNA): TGTGCCAGCAGTCCCCCTCGGGCTAGCTCCTTCCACGAGCAGTACTTC. Amino acid sequence: CASSPPRASSFHEQYF.